Listed below are T cell receptor beta chains from one sample, sequenced in a study of vaccination effects on CD4 cells after COVID-19. These receptors have no known antigen. Here immunoSEQ multiplex PCR was the method, and the copy in TCRdb shows in-frame clones only, minus some. This sample has around 46,000 clones, with approximately 77% found just once. This specimen consisted of CD4+ T cells from PBMCs cultured with a peptide pool, obtained before COVID-19 vaccination. The source is a human donor who had a prior SARS-CoV-2 infection. CDR3s include the opening cysteine and the closing phenylalanine or tryptophan. Each record gives: V gene, D gene, J gene, clone size, CDR3 protein, CDR3 DNA. The D gene is left open where the match is weak. Rows may omit the clone size; those that give it use once, few, many or a size class.

>TRBV29-1|TRBD1|TRBJ1-4|-
CSGFTGTGDEKLFF
TGCAGCGGATTTACCGGGACAGGGGATGAAAAACTGTTTTTT
>TRBV20-1|-|TRBJ2-5|-
CSAERKETQYF
TGCAGTGCAGAACGGAAAGAGACCCAGTACTTC
>TRBV19|-|TRBJ1-1|once
CASSPLPTGYTEAFF
TGTGCCAGTAGCCCCCTCCCGACGGGATACACTGAAGCTTTCTTT
>TRBV11-1|TRBD1|TRBJ2-7|-
CASSLGDRRRSYEQYF
TGTGCCAGCAGCTTAGGGGACAGGCGACGCTCCTACGAGCAGTACTTC
>TRBV18|-|TRBJ1-1|-
CASSPQQNTEAFF
TGTGCCAGCTCACCCCAACAGAACACTGAAGCTTTCTTT
>TRBV7-9|TRBD2|TRBJ2-3|-
CASSFSGSDGTQYF
TGTGCCAGCAGCTTTAGCGGGAGCGACGGTACGCAGTATTTT
>TRBV6-5|-|TRBJ1-3|-
CASSYDRASGNTIYF
TGTGCCAGCAGTTACGATAGGGCCTCTGGAAACACCATATATTTT
>TRBV3-1/TRBV3-2|-|TRBJ1-2|-
CASSQARTGYTF
TGTGCCAGCAGCCAAGCCCGGACAGGCTACACCTTC
>TRBV15|TRBD2|TRBJ2-5|once
CATSKRTSGGLVTQYF
TGTGCCACCAGCAAAAGGACTAGCGGGGGGTTGGTGACCCAGTACTTC
>TRBV19|-|TRBJ2-2|-
CASREGVNTGELFF
TGTGCCAGTAGGGAGGGGGTGAACACCGGGGAGCTGTTTTTT
>TRBV11-3|-|TRBJ2-7|-
CASSLGQGAYEQYF
TGTGCCAGCAGCTTAGGGCAGGGAGCGTACGAGCAGTACTTC
>TRBV18|TRBD1|TRBJ1-3|-
CASSPSTGPSGNTIYF
TGTGCCAGCTCACCATCGACAGGGCCCTCTGGAAACACCATATATTTT
>TRBV5-5|TRBD1|TRBJ1-2|-
CASSLGDRGYGYTF
TGTGCCAGCAGCTTGGGAGACAGGGGCTATGGCTACACCTTC
>TRBV2|TRBD2|TRBJ2-1|-
CASNRLAGGLDEQFF
TGTGCCAGCAATAGACTAGCGGGGGGGCTGGATGAGCAGTTCTTC
>TRBV5-4|TRBD2|TRBJ2-7|-
CASSAGTSGRLYEQYF
TGTGCCAGCAGCGCTGGGACTAGCGGGAGATTGTACGAGCAGTACTTC
>TRBV5-6|-|TRBJ1-5|few
CASSLYDRNQPQHF
TGTGCCAGCAGCTTATACGACAGGAATCAGCCCCAGCATTTT
>TRBV6-5|-|TRBJ1-5|-
CASSYGGGGGQPQHF
TGTGCCAGCAGTTACGGGGGGGGAGGGGGTCAGCCCCAGCATTTT
>TRBV5-1|TRBD2|TRBJ2-3|-
CASSLYSGGFTDTQYF
TGCGCCAGCAGCTTGTATAGCGGGGGATTCACAGATACGCAGTATTTT
>TRBV2|TRBD2|TRBJ2-3|-
CASTRLAGGSDTQYF
TGTGCCAGCACCAGACTAGCGGGGGGCTCAGATACGCAGTATTTT
>TRBV7-6|-|TRBJ2-3|once
CASSLGAITSTDTQYF
TGTGCCAGCAGCCTGGGGGCGATAACTAGCACAGATACGCAGTATTTT
>TRBV5-1|-|TRBJ2-1|-
CASSLAADNEQFF
TGCGCCAGCAGCTTGGCTGCCGACAATGAGCAGTTCTTC
>TRBV11-3|-|TRBJ2-7|few
CASSQGPTYEQYF
TGTGCCAGCAGTCAGGGACCGACCTACGAGCAGTACTTC
>TRBV4-2|TRBD1|TRBJ1-4|-
CASSQAGHRGISTNEKLFF
TGTGCCAGCAGCCAAGCCGGTCACAGGGGGATCAGCACTAATGAAAAACTGTTTTTT
>TRBV27|-|TRBJ2-1|-
CASRWARGGETSSSYNEQFF
TGTGCCAGCAGATGGGCCAGGGGCGGTGAGACTTCCAGCTCCTACAATGAGCAGTTCTTC
>TRBV16|-|TRBJ2-2|-
CASSQSTTGELFF
TGTGCCAGCAGCCAATCTACCACCGGGGAGCTGTTTTTT
>TRBV6-6|-|TRBJ1-1|-
CASNRRDTEAFF
TGTGCCAGCAACCGAAGAGACACTGAAGCTTTCTTT
>TRBV18|-|TRBJ1-1|-
CASSPIGIAEGAEAFF
TGTGCCAGCTCACCAATCGGGATCGCCGAGGGCGCTGAAGCTTTCTTT
>TRBV7-2|-|TRBJ1-6|few
CASSRDRDSPLHF
TGTGCCAGCAGCAGGGACCGAGATTCACCCCTCCACTTT
>TRBV14|TRBD2|TRBJ2-4|-
CASSQDDLAGTKNIQYF
TGTGCCAGCAGCCAAGATGATCTAGCGGGGACCAAAAACATTCAGTACTTC
>TRBV10-3|-|TRBJ2-3|-
CAIRPTQGTDTQYF
TGTGCCATCAGGCCCACCCAAGGCACAGATACGCAGTATTTT
>TRBV30|-|TRBJ1-3|-
CALQGPSSGNTIYF
TGTGCCCTCCAAGGCCCCAGCTCTGGAAACACCATATATTTT
>TRBV3-1/TRBV3-2|-|TRBJ2-1|-
CASSYRAEQFF
TGTGCCAGCAGTTACCGGGCCGAGCAGTTCTTC
>TRBV12-3/TRBV12-4|-|TRBJ1-4|few
CASSLNGQGNLFF
TGTGCCAGCAGTTTAAACGGGCAGGGGAATCTGTTTTTT
>TRBV6-1|-|TRBJ1-1|-
CASSEAWGSNTEAFF
TGTGCCAGCAGTGAAGCGTGGGGGAGCAACACTGAAGCTTTCTTT